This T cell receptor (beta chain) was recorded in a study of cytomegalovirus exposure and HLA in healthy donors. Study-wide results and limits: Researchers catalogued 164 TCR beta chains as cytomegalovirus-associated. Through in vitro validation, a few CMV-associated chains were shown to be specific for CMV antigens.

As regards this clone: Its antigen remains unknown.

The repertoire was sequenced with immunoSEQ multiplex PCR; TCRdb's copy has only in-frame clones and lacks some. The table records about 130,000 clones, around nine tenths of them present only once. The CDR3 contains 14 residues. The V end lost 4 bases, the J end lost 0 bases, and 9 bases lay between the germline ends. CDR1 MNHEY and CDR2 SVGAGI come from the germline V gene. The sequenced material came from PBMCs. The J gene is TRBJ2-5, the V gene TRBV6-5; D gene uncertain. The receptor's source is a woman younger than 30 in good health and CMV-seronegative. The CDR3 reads CASSFSGYQETQYF. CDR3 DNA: TGTGCCAGCAGTTTTTCCGGGTACCAAGAGACCCAGTACTTC.